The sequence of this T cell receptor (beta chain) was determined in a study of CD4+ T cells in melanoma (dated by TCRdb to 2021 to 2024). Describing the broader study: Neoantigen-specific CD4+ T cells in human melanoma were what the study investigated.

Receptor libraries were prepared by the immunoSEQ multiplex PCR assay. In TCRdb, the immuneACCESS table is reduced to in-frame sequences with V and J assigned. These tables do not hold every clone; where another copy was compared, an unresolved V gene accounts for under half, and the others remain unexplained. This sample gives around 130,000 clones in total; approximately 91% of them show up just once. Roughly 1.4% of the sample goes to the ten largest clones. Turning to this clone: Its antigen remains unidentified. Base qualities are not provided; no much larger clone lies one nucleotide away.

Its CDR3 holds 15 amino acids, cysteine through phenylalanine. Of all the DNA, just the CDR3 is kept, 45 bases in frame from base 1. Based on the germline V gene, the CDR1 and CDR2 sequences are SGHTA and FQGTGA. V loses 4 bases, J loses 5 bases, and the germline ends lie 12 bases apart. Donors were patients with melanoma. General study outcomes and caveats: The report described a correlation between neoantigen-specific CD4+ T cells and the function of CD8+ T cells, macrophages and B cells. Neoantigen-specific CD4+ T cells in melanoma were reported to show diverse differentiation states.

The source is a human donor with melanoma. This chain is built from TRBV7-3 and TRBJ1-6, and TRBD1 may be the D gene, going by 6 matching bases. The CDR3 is CASSSGYRDNSPLHF. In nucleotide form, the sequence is TGTGCCAGCAGCTCTGGCTACAGGGATAATTCACCCCTCCACTTT. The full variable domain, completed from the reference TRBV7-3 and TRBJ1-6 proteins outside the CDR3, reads GAGVSQTPSNKVTEKGKYVELRCDPISGHTALYWYRQSLGQGPEFLIYFQGTGAADDSGLPNDRFFAVRPEGSVSTLKIQRTERGDSAVYLCASSSGYRDNSPLHFGNGTRLTVT.